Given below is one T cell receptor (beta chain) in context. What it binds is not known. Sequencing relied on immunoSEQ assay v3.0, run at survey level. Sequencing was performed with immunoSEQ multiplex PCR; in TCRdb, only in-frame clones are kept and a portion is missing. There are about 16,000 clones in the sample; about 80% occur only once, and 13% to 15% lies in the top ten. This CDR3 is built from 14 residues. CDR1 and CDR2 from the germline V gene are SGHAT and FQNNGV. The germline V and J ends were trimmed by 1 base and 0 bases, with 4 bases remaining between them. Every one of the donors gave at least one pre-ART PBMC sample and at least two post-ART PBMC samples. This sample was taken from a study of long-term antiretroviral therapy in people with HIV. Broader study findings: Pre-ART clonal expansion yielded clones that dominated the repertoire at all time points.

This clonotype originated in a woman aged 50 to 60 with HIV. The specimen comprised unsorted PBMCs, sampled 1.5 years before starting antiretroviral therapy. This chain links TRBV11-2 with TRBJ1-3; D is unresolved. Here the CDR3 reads CASSLVRSGNTIYF. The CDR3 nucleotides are TGTGCCAGCAGCTTAGTCCGCTCTGGAAACACCATATATTTT. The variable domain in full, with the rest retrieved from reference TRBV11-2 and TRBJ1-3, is EAGVAQSPRYKIIEKRQSVAFWCNPISGHATLYWYQQILGQGPKLLIQFQNNGVVDDSQLPKDRFSAERLKGVDSTLKIQPAKLEDSAVYLCASSLVRSGNTIYFGEGSWLTVV.